This TCR beta chain was obtained from a study of blood T cell repertoires in COVID-19. On the study more broadly: From T cells, B-cell-depleted T cells, or PBMCs came the material, which was cDNA or gDNA.

TCRdb keeps only in-frame clones here, not all; method: immunoSEQ multiplex PCR. The sample yields 200,000 to 300,000 clones, around 87% seen once. Trimming cost V 4 bases and J 0 bases, with 9 bases left between them. Germline V CDR1 and CDR2: SGHTA, FQGNSA. The CDR3 sequence is 14 residues long. What was sequenced was peripheral blood. This chain joins TRBV7-2 and TRBJ1-1; D gene unclear. The clonotype comes from a middle-aged woman who had recovered from COVID-19. DNA of the CDR3: TGTGCCAGCAGCTACGATCGGGTGAACACTGAAGCTTTCTTT. It yields the protein CASSYDRVNTEAFF.